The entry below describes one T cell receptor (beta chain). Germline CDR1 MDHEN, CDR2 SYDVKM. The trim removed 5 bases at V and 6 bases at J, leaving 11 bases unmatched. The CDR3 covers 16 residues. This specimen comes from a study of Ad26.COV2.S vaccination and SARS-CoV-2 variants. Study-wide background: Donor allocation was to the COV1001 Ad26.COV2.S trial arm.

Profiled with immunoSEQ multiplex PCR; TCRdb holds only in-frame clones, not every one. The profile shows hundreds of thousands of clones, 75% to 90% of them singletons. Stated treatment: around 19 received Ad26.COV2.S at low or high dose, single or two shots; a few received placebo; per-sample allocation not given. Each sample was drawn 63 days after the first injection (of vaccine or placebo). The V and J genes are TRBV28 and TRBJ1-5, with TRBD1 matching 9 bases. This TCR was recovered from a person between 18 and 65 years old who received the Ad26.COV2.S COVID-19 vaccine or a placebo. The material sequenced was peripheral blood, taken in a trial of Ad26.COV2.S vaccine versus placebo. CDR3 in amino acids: CASSPPGQGSGQPQHF. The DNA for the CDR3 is TGTGCCAGCAGTCCGCCGGGACAGGGATCGGGTCAGCCCCAGCATTTT.